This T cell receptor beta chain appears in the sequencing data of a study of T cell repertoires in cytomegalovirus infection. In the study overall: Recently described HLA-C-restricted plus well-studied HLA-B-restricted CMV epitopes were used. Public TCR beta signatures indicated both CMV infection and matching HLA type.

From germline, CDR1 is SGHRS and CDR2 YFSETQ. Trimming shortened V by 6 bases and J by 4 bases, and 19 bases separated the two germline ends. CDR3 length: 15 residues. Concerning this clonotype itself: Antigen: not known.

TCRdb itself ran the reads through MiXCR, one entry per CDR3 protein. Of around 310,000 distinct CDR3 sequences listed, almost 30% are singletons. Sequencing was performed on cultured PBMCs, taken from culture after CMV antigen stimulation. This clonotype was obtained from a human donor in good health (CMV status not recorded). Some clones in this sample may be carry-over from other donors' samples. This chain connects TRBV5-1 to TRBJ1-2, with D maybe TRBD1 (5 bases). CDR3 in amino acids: CASKVNVGHIYGYTF. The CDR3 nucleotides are TGCGCCAGCAAAGTAAATGTAGGACATATCTATGGCTACACCTTC.